This T cell receptor beta chain was sequenced in a study of tumor-infiltrating lymphocytes in localized non-small cell lung cancer. About the research overall: Patients included smokers and never-smokers with various histologies, some sampled after neoadjuvant chemotherapy. Findings of the study overall: Available tissue quantity limited TCR sequencing to a patient subset.

Comment on this clone: The antigen remains undetermined.

Generated by immunoSEQ multiplex PCR, the TCRdb table keeps only in-frame clones and is missing some. The data contain under 7,500 clones, 61% of them singletons. V was pared by 4 bases and J by 6 bases, with 22 bases between. The germline V gene has CDR1 SGHNT and CDR2 YYREEE (reference sequence). The CDR3 runs 16 residues. J is TRBJ1-1 and V is TRBV5-4; a weak D match, TRBD1 (6 bases). This TCR derives from a human donor with non-small cell lung cancer. Specimen: lung tumor tissue. The CDR3 sequence is CASSPKAGGEVAEAFF. The CDR3 DNA reads TGTGCCAGCAGCCCCAAGGCGGGGGGCGAAGTGGCTGAAGCTTTCTTT.